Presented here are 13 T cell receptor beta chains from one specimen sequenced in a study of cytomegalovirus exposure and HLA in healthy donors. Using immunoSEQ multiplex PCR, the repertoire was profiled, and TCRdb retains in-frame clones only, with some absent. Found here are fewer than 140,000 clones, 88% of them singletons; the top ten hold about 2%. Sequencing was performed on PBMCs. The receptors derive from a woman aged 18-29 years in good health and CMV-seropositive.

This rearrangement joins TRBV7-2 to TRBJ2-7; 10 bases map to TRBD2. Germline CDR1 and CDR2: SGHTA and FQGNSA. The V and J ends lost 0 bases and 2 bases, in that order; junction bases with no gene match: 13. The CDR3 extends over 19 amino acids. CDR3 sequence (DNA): TGTGCCAGCAGCTTAGCGGTTGTCCTAGCGGGAGCCGGGACCTACGAGCAGTACTTC. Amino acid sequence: CASSLAVVLAGAGTYEQYF.

DNA for the CDR3: TGTGCCAGCACAGTGGGGGGTTCGTCGGGGACCCAGTACTTC. This encodes CASTVGGSSGTQYF. The chain is built from TRBV2 and TRBJ2-5; weak D call: TRBD2 (6 bases). The V end was cut by 7 bases, the J end by 7 bases, with 19 bases between. Germline values: CDR1 SNHLY, CDR2 FYNNEI. The CDR3 covers 14 residues.

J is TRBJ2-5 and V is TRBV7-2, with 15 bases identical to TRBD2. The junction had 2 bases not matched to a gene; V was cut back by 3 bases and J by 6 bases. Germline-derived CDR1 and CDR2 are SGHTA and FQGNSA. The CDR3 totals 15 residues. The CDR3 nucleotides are TGTGCCAGCAGCTTGGGGACTAGCGGGGGGAAGACCCAGTACTTC. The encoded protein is CASSLGTSGGKTQYF.

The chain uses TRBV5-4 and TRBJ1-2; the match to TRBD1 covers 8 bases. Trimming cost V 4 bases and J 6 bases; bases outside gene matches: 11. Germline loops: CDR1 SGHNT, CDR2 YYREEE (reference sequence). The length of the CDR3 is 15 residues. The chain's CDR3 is CASSEGTGKRNGYTF. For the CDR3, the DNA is TGTGCCAGCAGCGAAGGGACAGGTAAAAGGAATGGCTACACCTTC.

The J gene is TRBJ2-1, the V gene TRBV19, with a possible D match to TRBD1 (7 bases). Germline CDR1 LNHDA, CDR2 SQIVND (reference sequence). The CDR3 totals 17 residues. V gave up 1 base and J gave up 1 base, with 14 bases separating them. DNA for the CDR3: TGTGCCAGTAGTATAGGCCAGACAGGGAGGTCCTACAATGAGCAGTTCTTC. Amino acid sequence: CASSIGQTGRSYNEQFF.

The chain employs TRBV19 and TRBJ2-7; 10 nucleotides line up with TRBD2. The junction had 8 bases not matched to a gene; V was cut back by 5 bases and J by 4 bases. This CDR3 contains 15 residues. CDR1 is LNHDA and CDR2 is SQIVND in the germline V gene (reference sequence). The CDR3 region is CASSPASGGVYEQYF. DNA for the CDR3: TGTGCCAGTAGTCCCGCCAGCGGGGGGGTGTACGAGCAGTACTTC.

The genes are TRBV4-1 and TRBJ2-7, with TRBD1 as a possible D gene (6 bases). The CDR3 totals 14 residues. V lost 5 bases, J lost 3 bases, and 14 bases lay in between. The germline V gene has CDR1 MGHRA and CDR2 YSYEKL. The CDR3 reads CASSTRDTNYEQYF. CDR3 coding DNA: TGCGCCAGCAGCACCCGGGACACCAACTACGAGCAGTACTTC.

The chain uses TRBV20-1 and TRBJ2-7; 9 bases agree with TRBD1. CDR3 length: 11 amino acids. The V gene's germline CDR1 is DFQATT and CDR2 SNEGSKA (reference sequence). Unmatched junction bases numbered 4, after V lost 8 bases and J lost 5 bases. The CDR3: CSPGQGNEQYF. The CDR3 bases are TGCAGTCCGGGACAGGGCAACGAGCAGTACTTC.

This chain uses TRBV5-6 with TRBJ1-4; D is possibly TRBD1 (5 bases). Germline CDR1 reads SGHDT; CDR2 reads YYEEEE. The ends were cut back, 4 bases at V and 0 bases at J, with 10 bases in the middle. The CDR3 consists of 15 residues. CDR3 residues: CASSRTSATNEKLFF. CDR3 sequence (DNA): TGTGCCAGCAGCCGGACAAGTGCAACTAATGAAAAACTGTTTTTT.

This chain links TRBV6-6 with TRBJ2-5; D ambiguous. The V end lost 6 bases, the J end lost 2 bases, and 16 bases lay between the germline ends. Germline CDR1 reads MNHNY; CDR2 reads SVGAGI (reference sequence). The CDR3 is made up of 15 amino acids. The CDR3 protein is CASSQSYGPQETQYF. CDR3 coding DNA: TGTGCCAGCAGCCAATCATATGGGCCGCAAGAGACCCAGTACTTC.

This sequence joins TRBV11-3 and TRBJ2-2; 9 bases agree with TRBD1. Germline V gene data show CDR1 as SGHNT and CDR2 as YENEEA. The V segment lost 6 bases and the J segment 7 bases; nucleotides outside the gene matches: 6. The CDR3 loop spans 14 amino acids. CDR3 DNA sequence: TGTGCCAGCAGTTCTACAGGGGGCGTCGGGGAGCTGTTTTTT. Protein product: CASSSTGGVGELFF.

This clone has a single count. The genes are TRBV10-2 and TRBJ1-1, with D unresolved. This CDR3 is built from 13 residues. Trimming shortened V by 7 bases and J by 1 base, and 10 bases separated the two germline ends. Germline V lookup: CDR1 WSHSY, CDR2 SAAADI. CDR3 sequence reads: CASINAGNTEAFF. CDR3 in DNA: TGCGCCAGCATAAACGCGGGGAACACTGAAGCTTTCTTT.

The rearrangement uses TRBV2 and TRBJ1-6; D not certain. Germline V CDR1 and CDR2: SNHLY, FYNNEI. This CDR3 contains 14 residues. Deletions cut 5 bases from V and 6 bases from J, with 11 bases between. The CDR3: CASSPTIRNSPLHF. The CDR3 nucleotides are TGTGCCAGCAGTCCGACAATTCGTAATTCACCCCTCCACTTT.